The 14 T cell receptor beta chains given below trace back to one sample, sequenced in a study of T-cell memory formation after mild COVID-19. Each CDR3 protein is one row after TCRdb ran MiXCR on the 5' RACE reads. The sample has about 200,000 distinct CDR3 sequences, 15% to 20% seen once; the top ten hold approximately 2.4%. The source material was PBMCs or a T cell subset sorted from them (not recorded which). These TCRs come from an adult woman who had mild COVID-19 (a few samples of this study predate the infection). Cell type and time point are not known.

The table lists this clonotype with a few counts. The chain links TRBV6-6 to TRBJ1-2, with TRBD1 matching 10 bases. The CDR3 totals 16 residues. Trimming removed 2 bases from V and 2 bases from J; junction bases left unmatched: 5. The germline V gene has CDR1 MNHNY and CDR2 SVGAGI (reference sequence). In DNA, the CDR3 is TGTGCCAGCAGTTACCGGCCGGGACAGGGGAACTATGGCTACACCTTC. Translated: CASSYRPGQGNYGYTF.

The sample holds many counts of this clonotype. The chain employs TRBV12-3 or TRBV12-4 and TRBJ1-1; weak D call: TRBD1 (5 bases). The CDR3 extends over 14 amino acids. The V and J ends lost 3 bases and 1 base respectively, with 9 bases between them. The CDR3 spells CASSFQGKNTEAFF. The DNA of the CDR3 is TGTGCCAGCAGTTTCCAGGGAAAGAACACTGAAGCTTTCTTT.

Many counts were recorded for this clonotype. The chain is built from TRBV4-2 and TRBJ2-3, with 8 bases fitting TRBD2. Unmatched junction bases numbered 12, after V lost 4 bases and J lost 0 bases. Germline assignment: CDR1 LGHNA and CDR2 YNFKEQ. The CDR3 has 18 residues. The CDR3 DNA reads TGTGCCAGCAGCCGACCTCGGGCGGGAGGTCCCAGCACAGATACGCAGTATTTT. Its protein is CASSRPRAGGPSTDTQYF.

This chain links TRBV6-1 with TRBJ1-5; 8 bases agree with TRBD1. V lost 4 bases to trimming and J lost 5 bases; unmatched junction nucleotides: 7. Germline V CDR1 and CDR2: MNHNS, SASEGT. The CDR3 spans 15 residues. CDR3: CASSVPGQGYQPQHF. Written as DNA, the CDR3 is TGTGCCAGCAGTGTCCCCGGACAGGGTTATCAGCCCCAGCATTTT.

This clonotype was recorded a few times. The CDR3 loop reads CASSLVGTGGSAFF. DNA for the CDR3: TGTGCCAGCAGCTTAGTTGGGACAGGGGGCTCAGCTTTCTTT. V is TRBV7-2 and J is TRBJ1-1; 12 bases are shared with TRBD1. This CDR3 is 14 amino acids long. Losses at the gene ends were 1 base for V and 10 bases for J; bases not matched to a gene: 4. Germline-derived CDR1 and CDR2 are SGHTA and FQGNSA.

The V and J genes are TRBV5-1 and TRBJ1-3; no definite D call. The CDR3 spans 16 residues. Trimming removed 1 base at V and 1 base at J, with 12 bases between. Per the germline V gene, CDR1 is SGHRS and CDR2 is YFSETQ. For the CDR3, the DNA is TGCGCCAGCAGCTTGAACAGCGGTCAGTCTGGAAACACCATATATTTT. Encoded protein: CASSLNSGQSGNTIYF.

The rearrangement joins TRBV15 to TRBJ1-2; weak D call: TRBD1 (6 bases). From germline, CDR1 is LNHNV and CDR2 YYDKDF (reference sequence). The CDR3 is 17 residues long. V lost 5 bases, J lost 3 bases, and 22 bases lay in between. CDR3 region: CATSSTTGKGIHYGYTF. For the CDR3, the DNA is TGTGCCACCAGCTCGACTACAGGGAAGGGGATACACTATGGCTACACCTTC.

This clonotype was counted many times. The rearrangement joins TRBV12-3 or TRBV12-4 to TRBJ2-3; D gene unclear. V was cut by 3 bases and J by 3 bases, with 7 bases left in between. This CDR3 comprises 13 residues. CDR3 nucleotides: TGTGCCAGCAGTTTGAGAAGGACAGATACGCAGTATTTT. It encodes CASSLRRTDTQYF.

This chain links TRBV7-9 with TRBJ1-4; D ambiguous. Germline CDR1 reads SEHNR; CDR2 reads FQNEAQ (reference sequence). The CDR3 spans 13 residues. Trimming removed 1 base at V and 8 bases at J, with 8 bases between. CDR3 coding DNA: TGTGCCAGCAGCTTAGGGGTGTGGGAAAAACTGTTTTTT. It specifies CASSLGVWEKLFF.

This clonotype was observed a few times. This rearrangement joins TRBV29-1 to TRBJ2-7, with 7 bases fitting TRBD1. The CDR3 loop spans 11 amino acids. With V trimmed by 4 bases and J by 7 bases, 4 bases remained unmatched. Per the germline V gene, CDR1 is SQVTM and CDR2 is ANQGSEA. The CDR3: CSVGDRREQYF. The CDR3 nucleotides read TGCAGCGTTGGGGACAGAAGAGAGCAGTACTTC.

This chain uses TRBV2 with TRBJ1-2; 8 bases agree with TRBD1. Per germline, CDR1 SNHLY and CDR2 FYNNEI. This CDR3 comprises 16 residues. V trimming: 7 bases; J trimming: 4 bases; junction bases outside the gene matches: 14. In nucleotides, the CDR3 is TGTGCCAGCACCGAAGGGGGCAGGGGGCGGTTCTATGGCTACACCTTC. Translated, it gives CASTEGGRGRFYGYTF.

The chain has TRBV7-3 and TRBJ1-4, with D perhaps matching TRBD1 (5 bases). Trimming removed 2 bases at V and 6 bases at J, with 10 bases between. Germline V gene data show CDR1 as SGHTA and CDR2 as FQGTGA. CDR3 length: 14 amino acids. The CDR3 nucleotides read TGTGCCAGCAGCTTACTCCAGGGTGATGAAAAACTGTTTTTT. Encoded protein: CASSLLQGDEKLFF.

V is TRBV18 and J is TRBJ2-5; D uncertain. The length of the CDR3 is 13 residues. CDR1 KGHSH and CDR2 LQKENI come from the germline V gene. V lost 1 base and J lost 2, with 5 bases in between. CDR3 in DNA: TGTGCCAGCTCACCACAGGGACAAGAGACCCAGTACTTC. The encoded protein is CASSPQGQETQYF.

The genes are TRBV20-1 and TRBJ1-1, with 8 bases that match TRBD1. The length of the CDR3 is 14 residues. The germline V gene encodes CDR1 DFQATT and CDR2 SNEGSKA (reference sequence). Trimming removed 6 bases from V and 1 base from J; junction bases left unmatched: 7. CDR3: CSARKTGENTEAFF. CDR3 sequence (DNA): TGCAGTGCGAGGAAGACAGGGGAGAACACTGAAGCTTTCTTT.